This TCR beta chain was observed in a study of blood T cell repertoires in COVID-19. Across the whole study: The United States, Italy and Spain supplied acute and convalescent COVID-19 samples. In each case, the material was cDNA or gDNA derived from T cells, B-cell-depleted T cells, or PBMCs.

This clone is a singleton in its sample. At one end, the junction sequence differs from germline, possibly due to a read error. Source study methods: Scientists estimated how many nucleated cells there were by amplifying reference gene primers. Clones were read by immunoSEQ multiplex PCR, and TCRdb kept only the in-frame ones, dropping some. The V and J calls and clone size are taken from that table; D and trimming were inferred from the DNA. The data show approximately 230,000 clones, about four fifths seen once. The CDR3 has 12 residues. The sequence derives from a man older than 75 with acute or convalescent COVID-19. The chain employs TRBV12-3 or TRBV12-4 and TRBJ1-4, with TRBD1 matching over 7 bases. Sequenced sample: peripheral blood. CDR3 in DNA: TGTGCCAGCAGTTTAGGGACAGGAGCCACTACTTTT. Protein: CASSLGTGATTF.